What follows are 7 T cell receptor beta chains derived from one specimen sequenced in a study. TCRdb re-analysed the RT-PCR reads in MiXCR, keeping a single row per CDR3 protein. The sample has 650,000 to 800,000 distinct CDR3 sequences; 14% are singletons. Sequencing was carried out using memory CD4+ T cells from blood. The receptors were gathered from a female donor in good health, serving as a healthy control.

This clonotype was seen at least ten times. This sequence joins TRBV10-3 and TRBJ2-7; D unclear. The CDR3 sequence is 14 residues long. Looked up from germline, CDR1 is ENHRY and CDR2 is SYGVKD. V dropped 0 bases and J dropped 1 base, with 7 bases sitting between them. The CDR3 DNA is TGTGCCATCAGTGAGTCGCCAGTTTCCTACGAGCAGTACTTC. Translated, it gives CAISESPVSYEQYF.

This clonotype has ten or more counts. Here the CDR3 DNA reads TGCAGTGCTAGAGGGGGGAGGTCTCCCTACAATGAGCAGTTCTTC. This translates into CSARGGRSPYNEQFF. The rearrangement joins TRBV20-1 to TRBJ2-1; perhaps TRBD2 as D (6 bases). The germline gives CDR1 DFQATT, CDR2 SNEGSKA (reference sequence). This CDR3 contains 15 residues. Trimming shortened V by 1 base and J by 2 bases, and 12 bases separated the two germline ends.

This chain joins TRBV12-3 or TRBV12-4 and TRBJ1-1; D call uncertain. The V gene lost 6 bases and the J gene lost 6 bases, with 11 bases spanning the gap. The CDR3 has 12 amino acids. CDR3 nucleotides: TGTGCCAGCAGCTTCACGGACCCTGAAGCTTTCTTT. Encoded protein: CASSFTDPEAFF.

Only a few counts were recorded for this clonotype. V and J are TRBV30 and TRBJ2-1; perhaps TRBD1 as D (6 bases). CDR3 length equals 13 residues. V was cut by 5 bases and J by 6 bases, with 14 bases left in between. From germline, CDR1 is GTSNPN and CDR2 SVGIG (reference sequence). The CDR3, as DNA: TGTGCCTGGGATGAGGGGGTGAGCAATGAGCAGTTCTTC. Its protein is CAWDEGVSNEQFF.

Here the CDR3 DNA reads TGTGCCAGCAGGTCCGATCCTGAAGCTTTCTTT. Translated: CASRSDPEAFF. The rearrangement joins TRBV28 to TRBJ1-1; D is ambiguous. Trimming stripped 6 bases from V and 6 bases from J, with 8 bases between. Germline CDR1 reads MDHEN; CDR2 reads SYDVKM. This CDR3 is built from 11 residues. Full variable domain (remainder filled in from reference TRBV28 and TRBJ1-1): DVKVTQSSRYLVKRTGEKVFLECVQDMDHENMFWYRQDPGLGLRLIYFSYDVKMKEKGDIPEGYSVSREKKERFSLILESASTNQTSMYLCASRSDPEAFFGQGTRLTVV.

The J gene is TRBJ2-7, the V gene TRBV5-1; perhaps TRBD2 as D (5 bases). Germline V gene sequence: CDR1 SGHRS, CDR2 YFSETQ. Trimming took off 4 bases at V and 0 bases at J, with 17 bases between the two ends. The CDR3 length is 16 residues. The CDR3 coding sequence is TGCGCCAGCAGCCTGAACCCAGGAGGCGACTCCTACGAGCAGTACTTC. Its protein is CASSLNPGGDSYEQYF.

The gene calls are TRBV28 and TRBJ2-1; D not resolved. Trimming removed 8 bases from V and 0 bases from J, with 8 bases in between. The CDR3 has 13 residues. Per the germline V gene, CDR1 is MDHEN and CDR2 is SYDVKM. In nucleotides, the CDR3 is TGTGCCAGCGGATGGGACTCCTACAATGAGCAGTTCTTC. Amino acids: CASGWDSYNEQFF.